The clone carrying this T cell receptor beta chain was detected many times. Stated time point: pre-sensitization, week 0. Sample treatment: therapeutic diphenylcyclopropenone sensitization with weekly scalp DPC. The data were taken from a study of human T cells and chemical hapten exposure. As for the study in general: Patients had diphenylcyclopropenone applied to the scalp weekly throughout the roughly 23-week study.

The germline V gene has CDR1 SEHNR and CDR2 FQNEAQ (reference sequence). V was trimmed by 5 bases and J by 3 bases, leaving 19 bases between them. This CDR3 comprises 17 residues. TCRdb independently ran MiXCR on the RACE reads; one entry per CDR3 protein. The sample yields around 350,000 distinct CDR3 sequences, 4.5% to 7% seen once. V gene TRBV7-9 combines with J gene TRBJ2-2, with a possible D match to TRBD2 (7 bases). This specimen consisted of whole blood, obtained in connection with sensitization to the hapten diphenylcyclopropenone (DPC). The clonotype originates from a woman under 30 with alopecia areata. Some clones in this sample may be carry-over from other donors' samples. The CDR3 nucleotides are TGTGCCAGCAGCCCCGAAAGGGGGGGACCCCACACCGGGGAGCTGTTTTTT. Residues: CASSPERGGPHTGELFF. Together with reference TRBV7-9 and TRBJ2-2, the CDR3 gives the full variable domain: DTGVSQNPRHKITKRGQNVTFRCDPISEHNRLYWYRQTLGQGPEFLTYFQNEAQLEKSRLLSDRFSAERPKGSFSTLEIQRTEQGDSAMYLCASSPERGGPHTGELFFGEGSRLTVL.